The rows below give T cell receptor beta chains drawn from one sample of a study of molecular identifiers for immune sequencing clone quantification. Using its own MiXCR run on the PCR reads, TCRdb lists one record per CDR3 protein. The sample yields more than 35,000 distinct CDR3 sequences, about 19% seen once. Sequencing was carried out using naive CD8+ T cells from blood, with Jurkat cell RNA spiked in. The receptor set was obtained from a human donor in good health. Some libraries in this study had Jurkat cell RNA spiked in. Both conserved end residues are part of each CDR3. Fields, in order: clone size, J gene, D gene, V gene, CDR3 protein, CDR3 DNA. D genes are given only for firm matches. Clone size is shown for a subset of rows, as once, few, many or a class of expanded clone.

>many|TRBJ2-2|TRBD2|TRBV14
CASSRLAAFTGELFF
TGTGCCAGCAGCCGACTAGCGGCCTTCACCGGGGAGCTGTTTTTT
>many|TRBJ2-7|TRBD1|TRBV4-1
CASSQNRDSYEQYF
TGCGCCAGCAGCCAGAACCGGGACAGCTACGAGCAGTACTTC
>.|TRBJ2-7|TRBD2|TRBV12-3/TRBV12-4
CASSRTSGPSYEQYF
TGTGCCAGCAGTAGAACTAGCGGACCCTCCTACGAGCAGTACTTC
>many|TRBJ2-2|.|TRBV6-2/TRBV6-3
CASSSTGFTGELFF
TGTGCCAGCAGTTCCACAGGGTTCACCGGGGAGCTGTTTTTT
>many|TRBJ2-4|TRBD1|TRBV10-3
CAISGGEGATKNIQYF
TGTGCCATCAGTGGAGGAGAGGGGGCGACCAAAAACATTCAGTACTTC
>many|TRBJ1-1|TRBD1|TRBV4-3
CASSQGGWPQGANTEAFF
TGCGCCAGCAGCCAGGGAGGTTGGCCCCAGGGGGCGAACACTGAAGCTTTCTTT
>.|TRBJ1-2|TRBD1|TRBV29-1
CSVVGQNMNGYTF
TGCAGCGTAGTGGGACAGAACATGAATGGCTACACCTTC
>few|TRBJ2-1|.|TRBV4-2
CASSQDTKRDSSYNEQFF
TGTGCCAGCAGCCAAGATACGAAGCGGGACAGCTCCTACAATGAGCAGTTCTTC
>many|TRBJ2-7|.|TRBV6-5
CASSYDPDSLEQYF
TGTGCCAGCAGTTACGACCCGGACTCTTTGGAGCAGTACTTC
>few|TRBJ2-1|TRBD2|TRBV28
CASSFSPGTSLNEQFF
TGTGCCAGCAGTTTTTCACCCGGGACTAGTTTGAATGAGCAGTTCTTC
>many|TRBJ1-3|.|TRBV9
CASSGGVSGNTIYF
TGTGCCAGCAGCGGAGGGGTTTCTGGAAACACCATATATTTT
>many|TRBJ2-3|TRBD2|TRBV28
CASNGGGPGTDTQYF
TGTGCCAGCAATGGGGGAGGGCCTGGCACAGATACGCAGTATTTT
>many|TRBJ2-7|TRBD1|TRBV20-1
CSASGQGSTYEQYF
TGCAGTGCTAGCGGACAGGGTTCAACCTACGAGCAGTACTTC
>many|TRBJ2-7|.|TRBV27
CASSPSLSGTYEQYF
TGTGCCAGCAGTCCCAGTTTGTCAGGAACCTACGAGCAGTACTTC
>many|TRBJ2-5|.|TRBV3-1
CASSQDLSILQYF
TGTGCCAGCAGCCAAGATTTGTCAATCCTCCAGTACTTC
>medium-sized|TRBJ2-3|.|TRBV7-9
CASSLLADTQYF
TGTGCCAGCAGCTTATTGGCAGATACGCAGTATTTT
>many|TRBJ2-6|.|TRBV5-1
CASSLAVRPSGANVLTF
TGCGCCAGCAGCTTGGCCGTCAGGCCATCTGGGGCCAACGTCCTGACTTTC
>many|TRBJ2-6|.|TRBV7-9
CASGSSSGANVLTF
TGTGCCAGCGGGTCAAGCTCTGGGGCCAACGTCCTGACTTTC
>.|TRBJ2-1|.|TRBV12-3/TRBV12-4
CASSSFAGDNNEQFF
TGTGCCAGCAGTTCTTTCGCGGGGGACAACAATGAGCAGTTCTTC
>many|TRBJ2-6|.|TRBV12-3/TRBV12-4
CASRLHRDNSGANVLTF
TGTGCCAGCAGATTACACCGGGACAACTCTGGGGCCAACGTCCTGACTTTC
>many|TRBJ1-2|.|TRBV28
CASSLSTLHYGYTF
TGTGCCAGCAGTCTTAGTACCCTCCACTATGGCTACACCTTC
>.|TRBJ1-1|.|TRBV3-1
CASSRSTYPPAFF
TGTGCCAGCAGCCGAAGCACCTACCCCCCGGCTTTCTTT
>many|TRBJ2-7|.|TRBV4-3
CASSQDRQVYEQYF
TGCGCCAGCAGCCAAGATCGGCAGGTTTACGAGCAGTACTTC
>many|TRBJ1-3|.|TRBV5-1
CASSPDRGNTIYF
TGCGCCAGCAGCCCCGACAGGGGAAACACCATATATTTT
>.|TRBJ2-3|.|TRBV7-9
CASSLGGDTDTQYF
TGTGCCAGCAGCTTAGGAGGGGACACAGATACGCAGTATTTT
>many|TRBJ1-5|.|TRBV20-1
CSARDREHNSNQPQHF
TGCAGTGCTAGAGACAGGGAACACAATAGCAATCAGCCCCAGCATTTT
>many|TRBJ2-2|.|TRBV7-9
CASSFPGENTGELFF
TGTGCCAGCAGCTTCCCAGGGGAGAACACCGGGGAGCTGTTTTTT
>.|TRBJ2-5|TRBD2|TRBV28
CASSLTGEGRKTQYF
TGTGCCAGCAGTTTAACGGGGGAGGGCCGAAAGACCCAGTACTTC
>few|TRBJ1-2|TRBD1|TRBV27
CASSLFPGGPNYGYTF
TGTGCCAGCAGTTTATTCCCAGGGGGCCCCAACTATGGCTACACCTTC
>many|TRBJ2-7|TRBD1|TRBV11-3
CASSSRDRGYEQYF
TGTGCCAGCAGCTCCCGGGACAGGGGCTACGAGCAGTACTTC
>.|TRBJ2-5|.|TRBV7-7
CASSPRRAGQETQYF
TGTGCCAGCAGCCCCAGGCGGGCAGGCCAAGAGACCCAGTACTTC
>many|TRBJ2-7|.|TRBV29-1
CSVTISYEQYF
TGCAGCGTGACAATCTCCTACGAGCAGTACTTC
>many|TRBJ2-2|.|TRBV5-6
CASSPGQNTGELFF
TGTGCCAGCAGCCCGGGACAGAACACCGGGGAGCTGTTTTTT
>many|TRBJ1-1|.|TRBV5-1
CASSLEWTENTEAFF
TGCGCCAGCAGCTTGGAATGGACAGAGAACACTGAAGCTTTCTTT
>few|TRBJ2-5|.|TRBV3-1
CASSRIQETQYF
TGTGCCAGCAGCCGCATTCAAGAGACCCAGTACTTC
>.|TRBJ2-7|TRBD2|TRBV11-2
CASSLAGAAHEQYF
TGTGCCAGCTCTTTAGCGGGAGCTGCCCACGAGCAGTACTTC
>many|TRBJ2-1|.|TRBV6-6
CASSYFERREKDFDEQFF
TGTGCCAGCAGTTACTTCGAACGGCGGGAAAAGGACTTTGATGAGCAGTTCTTC
>.|TRBJ2-5|.|TRBV13
CASSFGAEISETQYF
TGTGCCAGCAGCTTCGGAGCCGAGATCAGTGAGACCCAGTACTTC
>many|TRBJ2-2|.|TRBV7-6
CASSPWGLRGSNTGELFF
TGTGCCAGCAGCCCCTGGGGTCTACGCGGGTCGAACACCGGGGAGCTGTTTTTT
>many|TRBJ2-1|.|TRBV5-6
CASSFGVFHGPYNEQFF
TGTGCCAGCAGCTTTGGAGTGTTTCACGGTCCCTACAATGAGCAGTTCTTC
>many|TRBJ2-7|TRBD2|TRBV7-2
CASSTTSGLSYEQYF
TGTGCCAGCAGCACTACTAGCGGGCTCTCCTACGAGCAGTACTTC
>few|TRBJ2-1|.|TRBV4-3
CASSQEGGEYSYNEQFF
TGCGCCAGCAGCCAAGAAGGCGGTGAATACTCCTACAATGAGCAGTTCTTC
>many|TRBJ2-5|TRBD1|TRBV10-3
CAISGGRGPETQYF
TGTGCCATCAGCGGAGGCAGGGGGCCAGAGACCCAGTACTTC
>many|TRBJ2-1|TRBD2|TRBV6-5
CASSYWEGYNEQFF
TGTGCCAGCAGTTACTGGGAGGGGTACAATGAGCAGTTCTTC
>many|TRBJ2-2|.|TRBV7-9
CASRTDTGELFF
TGTGCCAGCAGGACAGACACCGGGGAGCTGTTTTTT
>many|TRBJ1-5|.|TRBV27
CASSFAGMSNQPQHF
TGTGCCAGCAGTTTTGCAGGGATGAGCAATCAGCCCCAGCATTTT
>many|TRBJ2-7|TRBD1|TRBV12-3/TRBV12-4
CASSSGRGYEQYF
TGTGCCAGCAGTTCCGGCAGGGGGTACGAGCAGTACTTC
>many|TRBJ1-5|.|TRBV28
CASSLYQGNQPQHF
TGTGCCAGCAGTTTATACCAGGGCAATCAGCCCCAGCATTTT
>many|TRBJ2-7|.|TRBV19
CASSIGTRNEQYF
TGTGCCAGTAGTATAGGAACGCGGAACGAGCAGTACTTC
>many|TRBJ2-1|TRBD1|TRBV25-1
CASSFTGVYNEQFF
TGTGCCAGCAGTTTCACAGGGGTGTACAATGAGCAGTTCTTC
>few|TRBJ2-7|TRBD2|TRBV5-8
CASSLEAGGFYEQYF
TGTGCCAGCAGCTTGGAAGCGGGAGGTTTCTACGAGCAGTACTTC
>many|TRBJ2-5|.|TRBV4-1
CASSPQAGRRYQETQYF
TGCGCCAGCAGCCCCCAGGCAGGACGGAGGTACCAAGAGACCCAGTACTTC
>few|TRBJ2-1|.|TRBV11-2
CASSYEISAYNEQFF
TGTGCCAGCAGCTACGAGATTTCCGCCTACAATGAGCAGTTCTTC
>many|TRBJ2-3|TRBD2|TRBV13
CASSFSSGRSPDTQYF
TGTGCCAGCAGCTTTAGTAGCGGGAGGTCCCCAGATACGCAGTATTTT